These T cell receptor beta chains were read from a single sample in a study of metastatic and nonmetastatic thyroid tumors. TCRdb reanalyzed the PCR reads with MiXCR. The sample lists about 6,500 clones; about 31% were seen once. The source material was adjacent normal tissue. The receptors were sampled from a female donor with papillary thyroid cancer or a benign thyroid nodule (not recorded which). Some clones in this sample may be carry-over from other donors' samples. The CDR3 runs from the conserved cysteine through the conserved F or W. The D gene is left open where the match is weak. Some rows mark clone size as missing; the rest say once, few, many or name a class of expanded clone.

CASSGLGQDVYEQYF	TGTGCCAGCAGTGGGCTGGGACAGGACGTTTACGAGCAGTACTTC	TRBD1	TRBV2	-	TRBJ2-7	15
CASSAGPGQLQETQYF	TGCGCCAGCAGCGCGGGCCCCGGACAGTTACAAGAGACCCAGTACTTC	-	TRBV5-1	-	TRBJ2-5	16
CASSFGPEYHYGYTF	TGTGCCAGCAGCTTTGGGCCAGAATATCACTATGGCTACACCTTC	-	TRBV11-2	-	TRBJ1-2	15
CASMFQMNTEAFF	TGTGCCAGCATGTTCCAGATGAACACTGAAGCTTTCTTT	-	TRBV2	-	TRBJ1-1	13
CAWTESNYGYTF	TGTGCCTGGACGGAATCCAACTATGGCTACACCTTC	-	TRBV30	-	TRBJ1-2	12
CASSFRDSTDTQYF	TGCGCCAGCAGCTTCCGGGACAGCACAGATACGCAGTATTTT	-	TRBV5-1	many	TRBJ2-3	14
CASSLVMTGPSGANVLTF	TGTGCCAGCAGCCTAGTGATGACAGGACCCTCTGGGGCCAACGTCCTGACTTTC	-	TRBV7-9	many	TRBJ2-6	18
CATSEYSSTDTQYF	TGTGCCACCAGTGAGTACAGCAGCACAGATACGCAGTATTTT	-	TRBV24-1	few	TRBJ2-3	14
CASSYFGGDYGYTF	TGTGCCAGCAGTTACTTCGGAGGGGACTATGGCTACACCTTC	-	TRBV5-5	once	TRBJ1-2	14
CASSSPTSGDDNEQFF	TGTGCCAGCAGTTCCCCTACTAGCGGGGATGACAATGAGCAGTTCTTC	TRBD2	TRBV27	-	TRBJ2-1	16
CASSLEYYNSPLHF	TGCGCCAGCAGCTTGGAATATTATAATTCACCCCTCCACTTT	-	TRBV5-1	medium-sized	TRBJ1-6	14
CASSARVPFGNEQFF	TGTGCCAGCAGTGCCAGGGTCCCCTTCGGCAATGAGCAGTTCTTC	-	TRBV6-1	few	TRBJ2-1	15
CASSIKNSGANVLTF	TGTGCCAGTAGTATAAAGAACTCTGGGGCCAACGTCCTGACTTTC	-	TRBV19	-	TRBJ2-6	15
CSAQGTENTEAFF	TGCAGTGCCCAGGGGACAGAGAACACTGAAGCTTTCTTT	TRBD1	TRBV20-1	-	TRBJ1-1	13
CASSYRTDNTEAFF	TGTGCCAGCAGTTACCGGACAGACAACACTGAAGCTTTCTTT	-	TRBV6-2/TRBV6-3	few	TRBJ1-1	14
CASSLDGGDEKLFF	TGCGCCAGCAGCTTGGACGGTGGGGATGAAAAACTGTTTTTT	-	TRBV5-1	medium-sized	TRBJ1-4	14
CASKQGTVTEAFF	TGTGCCAGTAAGCAGGGGACGGTAACTGAAGCTTTCTTT	-	TRBV19	medium-sized	TRBJ1-1	13
CSAAGGNTEAFF	TGCAGTGCGGCCGGAGGAAACACTGAAGCTTTCTTT	-	TRBV20-1	-	TRBJ1-1	12
CASSIAQGAGHEQFF	TGTGCCAGTAGTATAGCCCAGGGGGCCGGGCATGAGCAGTTCTTC	TRBD1	TRBV19	-	TRBJ2-1	15
CASSSAPGYTEAFF	TGTGCCAGCAGCTCAGCACCGGGGTACACTGAAGCTTTCTTT	-	TRBV7-9	many	TRBJ1-1	14
CSAPSSLNTGELFF	TGCAGTGCCCCCTCTTCCCTAAACACCGGGGAGCTGTTTTTT	-	TRBV20-1	-	TRBJ2-2	14
CASSIRTSGTYEQYF	TGTGCCAGCAGCATACGGACTAGCGGCACCTACGAGCAGTACTTC	TRBD2	TRBV6-5	-	TRBJ2-7	15
CASRLALADKGTDREYF	TGTGCCAGCAGGTTGGCACTAGCGGACAAGGGTACAGATAGGGAGTATTTT	TRBD2	TRBV28	-	TRBJ2-3	17
CSAREGDYRRQYF	TGCAGTGCTAGAGAGGGGGACTATCGGAGGCAGTACTTC	TRBD2	TRBV20-1	-	TRBJ2-7	13
CASTLARGPQPQHF	TGTGCCAGCACCTTAGCGAGGGGGCCTCAGCCCCAGCATTTT	TRBD1	TRBV28	few	TRBJ1-5	14
CASSFSPPYGYTF	TGCGCAAGCAGCTTTTCCCCTCCCTATGGCTACACCTTT	-	TRBV5-1	-	TRBJ1-2	13
CASESTGNEQHF	TGTGCCAGCGAGTCGACAGGTAACGAGCAGCACTTC	-	TRBV2	-	TRBJ2-7	12
CASSVRAEGGRTEQYF	TGTGCCAGCAGCGTAAGGGCAGAGGGAGGTCGTACCGAGCAGTACTTC	-	TRBV9	-	TRBJ2-7	16
CSARVWTSGKGYEQYF	TGCAGTGCTAGAGTCTGGACTAGCGGGAAAGGGTACGAGCAGTACTTC	TRBD2	TRBV20-1	-	TRBJ2-7	16
CASSYIPGGASSYTF	TGTGCCAGCAGTTACATCCCAGGGGGCGCGTCGAGCTACACCTTC	TRBD1	TRBV6-5	-	TRBJ1-2	15
CSARDGGEKLFF	TGCAGTGCTAGAGATGGGGGCGAAAAACTGTTTTTT	-	TRBV20-1	medium-sized	TRBJ1-4	12
CSARRNRGSGGTEAFF	TGCAGTGCGAGACGTAACAGGGGATCAGGTGGCACTGAAGCTTTCTTT	TRBD1	TRBV20-1	-	TRBJ1-1	16
CRRQTKYSGANVLTF	TGCAGAAGACAGACCAAATACTCTGGGGCCAACGTCCTGACTTTC	-	TRBV20-1	medium-sized	TRBJ2-6	15
CSARGPNTGELFF	TGCAGTGCTAGAGGTCCCAACACCGGGGAGCTGTTTTTT	-	TRBV20-1	-	TRBJ2-2	13
CSPRDSGGSVYGYTF	TGCAGTCCTAGAGATAGTGGGGGCTCGGTCTATGGCTACACCTTC	-	TRBV20-1	-	TRBJ1-2	15
CASRFQGLAGAGELFF	TGTGCCAGCAGATTTCAGGGACTAGCGGGAGCCGGGGAGCTGTTTTTT	TRBD2	TRBV2	-	TRBJ2-2	16
CASSLGGSEQFF	TGTGCCAGCAGCTTAGGCGGGAGCGAGCAGTTCTTC	TRBD2	TRBV11-3	medium-sized	TRBJ2-1	12
CASSLIRTDTQYF	TGTGCCAGCAGCTTAATACGCACAGATACGCAGTATTTT	-	TRBV7-6	-	TRBJ2-3	13
CASSPGSSLEAFF	TGTGCCAGCTCACCTGGGTCCTCTCTTGAAGCTTTCTTT	-	TRBV18	many	TRBJ1-1	13
CSARPASGRIEQHF	TGCAGTGCTAGACCCGCTAGCGGGAGGATCGAACAGCACTTC	TRBD2	TRBV20-1	-	TRBJ2-7	14
CSARTASGRGEQYF	TGCAGTGCTAGAACGGCTAGCGGGAGGGGGGAGCAGTACTTC	TRBD2	TRBV20-1	-	TRBJ2-7	14
CASSIWASTGELFF	TGTGCCAGTAGTATTTGGGCGTCCACCGGGGAGCTGTTTTTT	-	TRBV19	few	TRBJ2-2	14
CASSLGGLAGGADTQYF	TGTGCCAGCAGCTTGGGGGGCCTAGCGGGAGGGGCAGATACGCAGTATTTT	TRBD2	TRBV5-4	many	TRBJ2-3	17
CASSLSMGQGAGEQFF	TGTGCCAGCAGCTTATCTATGGGACAGGGGGCAGGTGAGCAGTTCTTC	TRBD1	TRBV11-2	few	TRBJ2-1	16
CSATDCHTLRQTQYF	TGCAGTGCTACGGACTGTCATACCTTACGACAGACCCAGTACTTC	-	TRBV20-1	-	TRBJ2-5	15
CASSFKAVSNQPQHF	TGTGCCAGCAGCTTCAAGGCGGTGAGCAATCAGCCCCAGCATTTT	-	TRBV27	-	TRBJ1-5	15
CASSLGCAGDQLNTEAFF	TGTGCCAGCAGCTTAGGGTGCGCAGGGGATCAGTTGAACACTGAAGCTTTCTTT	-	TRBV11-1	-	TRBJ1-1	18
CASSRLTSGSFNEQFF	TGTGCCAGCAGCCGTCTGACTAGCGGGAGCTTCAATGAGCAGTTCTTC	TRBD2	TRBV4-2	many	TRBJ2-1	16
CASSLTGSREDTQYF	TGTGCCAGCAGTTTAACAGGGTCGAGAGAGGATACGCAGTATTTT	-	TRBV27	-	TRBJ2-3	15
CASSLGRPPDTQYF	TGTGCCAGCAGCTTGGGGCGACCACCCGATACGCAGTATTTT	-	TRBV11-3	medium-sized	TRBJ2-3	14
CASSQGGGEQYF	TGTGCCAGCAGCCAAGGGGGAGGGGAGCAGTACTTC	TRBD2	TRBV3-1	-	TRBJ2-7	12
CATSGQVDGYTF	TGTGCCACCAGTGGGCAGGTTGATGGCTACACCTTC	-	TRBV24-1	medium-sized	TRBJ1-2	12
CASVDGDRLIIYGYTF	TGTGCCAGCGTTGACGGGGACAGGTTAATAATCTATGGCTACACCTTC	TRBD1	TRBV6-1	-	TRBJ1-2	16